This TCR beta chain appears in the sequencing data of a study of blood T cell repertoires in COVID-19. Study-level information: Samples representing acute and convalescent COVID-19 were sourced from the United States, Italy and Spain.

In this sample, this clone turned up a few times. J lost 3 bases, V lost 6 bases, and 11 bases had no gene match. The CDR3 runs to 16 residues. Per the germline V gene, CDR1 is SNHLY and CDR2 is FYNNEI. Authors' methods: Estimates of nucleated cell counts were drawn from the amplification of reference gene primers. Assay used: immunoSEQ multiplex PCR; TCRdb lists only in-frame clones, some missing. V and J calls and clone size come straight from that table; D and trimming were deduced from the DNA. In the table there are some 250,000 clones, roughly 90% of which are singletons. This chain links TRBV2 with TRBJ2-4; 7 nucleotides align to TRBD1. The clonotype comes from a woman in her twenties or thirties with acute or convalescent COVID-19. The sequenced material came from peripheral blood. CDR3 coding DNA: TGTGCCAGCAGACACCTGACAGGGTTGGGCAAAAACATTCAGTACTTC. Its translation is CASRHLTGLGKNIQYF.